A selection of T cell receptor beta chains follows, all from one sample in a study of T cells in Graves' hyperthyroidism and ophthalmopathy. One entry per CDR3 protein results from TCRdb running MiXCR on the multiplex PCR reads. The sample records 650,000 to 750,000 distinct CDR3 sequences, 12% to 15% being singletons. The source material was blood. The source of these receptors is a woman aged 18-35 years with Graves' hyperthyroidism. The CDR3 runs from the conserved cysteine through the conserved F or W. A D gene is named only where the DNA matches it firmly. Not every row has a clone size; where given, it reads once, few, many or a size class.

many	TRBJ1-5	TRBV20-1	-	CSASRGGLAINQPQHF	TGCAGTGCTAGTCGGGGAGGGTTGGCCATTAATCAGCCCCAGCATTTT
few	TRBJ1-1	TRBV7-3	-	CASSLTAGPEAFF	TGTGCCAGCAGCCTCACGGCAGGTCCTGAAGCTTTCTTT
-	TRBJ2-3	TRBV4-1	-	CASSQRERTRRRTDTQYF	TGCGCCAGCAGCCAAAGGGAGCGGACGCGGAGGAGGACAGATACGCAGTATTTT
many	TRBJ1-2	TRBV18	-	CASSPGITYGYTF	TGTGCCAGCTCACCTGGGATTACCTATGGCTACACCTTC
many	TRBJ1-1	TRBV7-2	-	CASSLIAAMNTEAFF	TGTGCCAGCAGCTTAATCGCAGCCATGAACACTGAAGCTTTCTTT
few	TRBJ2-1	TRBV7-9	TRBD2	CASARTGGQGYNEQFF	TGTGCCAGCGCAAGAACGGGGGGGCAGGGCTACAATGAGCAGTTCTTC
few	TRBJ2-1	TRBV7-7	TRBD1	CASSLYPQIPGQGPYNEQFF	TGTGCCAGCAGCTTATACCCACAAATTCCGGGACAGGGACCCTACAATGAGCAGTTCTTC
many	TRBJ2-7	TRBV29-1	-	CSVVGRTAYEQYF	TGCAGCGTTGTCGGTCGGACGGCCTACGAGCAGTACTTC
many	TRBJ1-1	TRBV5-8	-	CASSLGTRKAEAFF	TGTGCCAGCAGCTTGGGGACCCGAAAGGCGGAAGCTTTCTTT
few	TRBJ2-7	TRBV2	TRBD2	CASSESAGVFYEQYF	TGTGCCAGCAGTGAATCAGCGGGAGTGTTCTACGAGCAGTACTTC
many	TRBJ2-7	TRBV11-2	TRBD2	CASSSPPSGRAYEQYF	TGTGCCAGCAGCTCTCCCCCCAGCGGGAGGGCCTACGAGCAGTACTTC
many	TRBJ1-2	TRBV6-5	-	CASSYGGTNYGYTF	TGTGCCAGCAGTTACGGCGGGACAAACTATGGCTACACCTTC
-	TRBJ1-1	TRBV29-1	-	CSVVEGGTEAFF	TGCAGCGTTGTGGAGGGAGGGACTGAAGCTTTCTTT
many	TRBJ2-1	TRBV12-3/TRBV12-4	TRBD2	CASSLFLMGTSGYNEQFF	TGTGCCAGCAGTTTATTTTTAATGGGGACTAGCGGCTACAATGAGCAGTTCTTC
many	TRBJ1-2	TRBV30	TRBD1	CAWSGQGRSGYTF	TGTGCCTGGAGTGGACAGGGGCGGAGTGGCTACACCTTC
few	TRBJ2-2	TRBV7-6	-	CASSLNRAKGGTGELFF	TGTGCCAGCAGCTTAAATCGCGCGAAGGGTGGGACCGGGGAGCTGTTTTTT